These 25 T cell receptor beta chains came from one sample sequenced in a study of breast tumors, draining lymph nodes, adjacent tissues. TCRdb re-derived calls from the multiplex PCR reads in MiXCR, one entry per CDR3 protein. The sample has 50,000 to 55,000 distinct CDR3 sequences, less than 55% seen once; the top ten hold under 12%. Sequenced input: breast tumor tissue. Source of these receptors: a female donor with breast cancer. Some clones in this sample may be carry-over from other donors' samples.

V usage is TRBV10-3 and J usage is TRBJ1-1; no reliable D call. Germline V gene sequence: CDR1 ENHRY, CDR2 SYGVKD. The CDR3 is 14 amino acids. The V end was cut by 2 bases, the J end by 3 bases, with 10 bases between. CDR3 coding DNA: TGTGCCATCAGTGAGGGCGGAGGTTACACTGAAGCTTTCTTT. Its translation: CAISEGGGYTEAFF.

This clonotype came up many times. This chain links TRBV7-3 with TRBJ2-5; tentatively, D is TRBD1 or TRBD2 (5 bases each). Germline values: CDR1 SGHTA, CDR2 FQGTGA. The CDR3 contains 13 residues. Trimming stripped 5 bases from V and 4 bases from J, with 11 bases between. The CDR3 protein is CASSPRDGETQYF. CDR3 sequence (DNA): TGTGCCAGCAGCCCCCGGGACGGAGAGACCCAGTACTTC.

This clonotype occurred many times. The V and J genes are TRBV4-2 and TRBJ1-4; TRBD1 might be the D (5 bases). Germline loops: CDR1 LGHNA, CDR2 YNFKEQ. The CDR3 length is 15 residues. The germline V and J ends were trimmed by 0 bases and 4 bases, with 9 bases remaining between them. The CDR3 DNA is TGTGCCAGCAGCCAAGATCGGGGCGATAATGAAAAACTGTTTTTT. As protein: CASSQDRGDNEKLFF.

A word on this clonotype: A read error may produce the germline difference seen at one junction end. The chain employs TRBV20-1 and TRBJ2-5; D tentatively fits TRBD1 or TRBD2 (5 bases each). The CDR3 totals 12 residues. The V gene's germline CDR1 is DFQATT and CDR2 SNEGSKA (reference sequence). The DNA of the CDR3 is TGCAGTGCTTTACAACGCAGGGAGACCCCGTACTTC. Translation gives CSALQRRETPYF.

V gene TRBV5-5 combines with J gene TRBJ2-1; TRBD2 matches at 13 bases. Germline V gene sequence: CDR1 SGHKS, CDR2 YYEKEE (reference sequence). CDR3 length: 15 amino acids. The ends lost 8 bases at V and 15 bases at J; junction bases unmatched: 17. The CDR3: CASSPGLAGTGSLFF. The CDR3 DNA sequence: TGTGCCAGTAGTCCGGGACTAGCGGGAACTGGGTCACTGTTCTTC.

The V and J genes are TRBV15 and TRBJ2-3; D remains ambiguous. The ends were cut back, 2 bases at V and 0 bases at J, with 0 bases in the middle. In germline, CDR1 is LNHNV, CDR2 YYDKDF (reference sequence). CDR3 size: 12 residues. CDR3 in amino acids: CATSRSTDTQYF. The CDR3 DNA reads as TGTGCCACCAGCAGAAGCACAGATACGCAGTATTTT.

This clonotype was recorded at least ten times. This chain connects TRBV11-2 to TRBJ1-6, with unresolved D. The CDR3 has 13 amino acids. Trimming left V 0 bases short and J 11 bases short, with 8 bases between. From germline, CDR1 is SGHAT and CDR2 FQNNGV. The CDR3 region has the DNA TGTGCCAGCAGCTTAGATCCGACACCACCCCTCCACTTT. This codes for CASSLDPTPPLHF.

Ten or more counts support this clonotype. V gene TRBV7-2 combines with J gene TRBJ1-1; no clear D gene. Germline V gene data show CDR1 as SGHTA and CDR2 as FQGNSA. The CDR3 has 13 amino acids. V lost 3 bases and J lost 4, with 9 bases in between. This CDR3 reads CASSLGSGTEAFF. The CDR3 DNA reads TGTGCCAGCAGCTTGGGGAGCGGCACTGAAGCTTTCTTT.

This clonotype was seen ten or more times. The gene calls are TRBV20-1 and TRBJ2-1; 7 bases match TRBD1. J gave up 6 bases and V 1 base, and 9 bases lay outside the gene matches. CDR1 and CDR2 (germline): DFQATT, SNEGSKA (reference sequence). The length of the CDR3 is 15 residues. The DNA for the CDR3 is TGCAGTGCTAGAGCCGACAGGGTAATGGGCAATGAGCAGTTCTTC. It yields the protein CSARADRVMGNEQFF.

This clonotype was picked up many times. The chain uses TRBV20-1 and TRBJ1-2; no clear D gene. This CDR3 spans 15 amino acids. In germline, CDR1 is DFQATT, CDR2 SNEGSKA (reference sequence). Trimming removed 0 bases from V and 4 bases from J, with 15 bases in between. CDR3: CSAREPRGAAYGYTF. The CDR3 nucleotides are TGCAGTGCTAGAGAGCCTCGGGGAGCTGCCTATGGCTACACCTTC.

This chain links TRBV28 with TRBJ1-2, with TRBD1 matching 7 bases. Looked up from germline, CDR1 is MDHEN and CDR2 is SYDVKM. The CDR3 runs 13 residues. Germline trimming cut 5 bases from V and 4 bases from J; bases unmatched to any gene: 4. The CDR3 sequence: CASSNPGGYGYTF. DNA of the CDR3: TGTGCCAGCAGTAACCCAGGGGGCTATGGCTACACCTTC.

This clonotype was picked up many times. V gene TRBV7-9 combines with J gene TRBJ2-4; 8 nucleotides line up with TRBD1. V was pared by 6 bases and J by 7 bases, with 8 bases of the junction left unmatched. This CDR3 contains 14 residues. Germline loops: CDR1 SEHNR, CDR2 FQNEAQ (reference sequence). The CDR3 nucleotides read TGTGCCAGCAGACCCGGACAGGGAGGTAACATTCAGTACTTC. Its protein is CASRPGQGGNIQYF.

The chain links TRBV29-1 to TRBJ1-2; D is perhaps TRBD1 (5 bases). This CDR3 is 12 amino acids long. Germline-derived CDR1 and CDR2 are SQVTM and ANQGSEA. Trimming removed 3 bases from V and 7 bases from J, with 12 bases in between. CDR3 protein: CSVEAGSGGYTF. CDR3 DNA sequence: TGCAGCGTTGAGGCAGGGAGTGGTGGCTACACCTTC.

This clonotype has ten or more counts. V is TRBV7-9 and J is TRBJ2-7, with 12 bases fitting TRBD2. Losses at the gene ends were 5 bases for V and 8 bases for J; bases not matched to a gene: 10. CDR1 SEHNR and CDR2 FQNEAQ come from the germline V gene (reference sequence). CDR3 length: 15 residues. In nucleotides, the CDR3 is TGTGCCAGCAGCCCGAAAACTACTAGCGGGAGGCAGCAGTACTTC. Protein sequence: CASSPKTTSGRQQYF.

A few counts support this clonotype. An end of the junction does not agree with germline; a read error may underlie this. The rearrangement uses TRBV5-6 and TRBJ1-5; D might be TRBD1 (5 bases). The CDR3 has 15 residues. Germline CDR1 reads SGHDT; CDR2 reads YYEEEE. This CDR3 is CASSLGGANNQSQHF. The CDR3 region has the DNA TGTGCCAGCAGCTTGGGCGGGGCAAACAATCAGTCCCAGCATTTT.

This clonotype was counted many times. This chain uses TRBV7-2 with TRBJ2-4, with D perhaps matching TRBD1 (6 bases). Trimming shortened V by 6 bases and J by 9 bases, and 15 bases separated the two germline ends. CDR1 and CDR2 (germline): SGHTA, FQGNSA. The CDR3 loop spans 13 amino acids. CDR3 nucleotide sequence: TGTGCCAGCAGTAGTACAGGGACCGGCATTCAGTACTTC. This gives the protein CASSSTGTGIQYF.

Only a few counts were recorded for this clonotype. A much larger clone is a single base away; this may be a read error. The chain carries TRBV12-3 or TRBV12-4 and TRBJ2-1; D gene uncertain. The CDR3 sequence is 14 residues long. Trimming removed 3 bases from V and 6 bases from J, with 12 bases in between. The CDR3 sequence: CASSFAARGNEQFF. CDR3 nucleotide sequence: TGTGCCAGCAGTTTCGCTGCCCGAGGCAATGAGCAGTTCTTC.

About this clonotype: One end of the junction is discordant with germline, which a read error may explain. The chain is built from TRBV5-4 and TRBJ1-4, with TRBD1 matching over 7 bases. This CDR3 comprises 15 residues. Germline CDR1 and CDR2: SGHNT and YYREEE (reference sequence). The CDR3 loop reads CVSSARQGGSEKLFF. CDR3 DNA: TGCGTCAGCAGCGCCAGACAGGGCGGGAGTGAAAAACTGTTTTTT.

This clonotype was picked up many times. J is TRBJ1-2 and V is TRBV7-3, with D unresolved. The CDR3 is 11 amino acids. The germline V gene has CDR1 SGHTA and CDR2 FQGTGA. The V gene lost 5 bases and the J gene lost 1 base, with 2 bases spanning the gap. CDR3 sequence (DNA): TGTGCCAGCAGCGGTAACTATGGCTACACCTTC. Residues: CASSGNYGYTF. The variable domain in full, with the rest retrieved from reference TRBV7-3 and TRBJ1-2, is GAGVSQTPSNKVTEKGKYVELRCDPISGHTALYWYRQSLGQGPEFLIYFQGTGAADDSGLPNDRFFAVRPEGSVSTLKIQRTERGDSAVYLCASSGNYGYTFGSGTRLTVV.

The J gene is TRBJ2-3, the V gene TRBV7-9, with 7 bases aligning to TRBD2. The germline CDR1 and CDR2 sequences are SEHNR and FQNEAQ (reference sequence). This CDR3 has 14 amino acids. V shed 3 bases, J shed 11 bases, and the junction held 11 bases outside the gene matches. The CDR3 DNA follows: TGTGCCAGCAGCTTTGTGGGAGGGCCAGGTGAGCAGTATTTT. Amino acids: CASSFVGGPGEQYF.

In its sample, this clonotype was seen once. Lacking the conserved final phenylalanine or tryptophan, this CDR3 likely reflects a read error. V and J are TRBV19 and TRBJ2-1; 10 bases map to TRBD2. Germline values: CDR1 LNHDA, CDR2 SQIVND (reference sequence). CDR3 length equals 16 residues. V shed 6 bases, J shed 9 bases, and the junction held 14 bases outside the gene matches. CDR3 coding DNA: TGTGCCAGTAGGAAAGCGGGAGGGTTTTTGCGCGGTGAGCAGTTCTCC. Translation gives CASRKAGGFLRGEQFS.

V and J are TRBV24-1 and TRBJ2-5; 13 bases line up with TRBD2. This CDR3 spans 17 amino acids. Trimming cost V 4 bases and J 7 bases; bases outside gene matches: 11. Germline CDR1 and CDR2: KGHDR and SFDVKD. CDR3 amino acids: CATSDPTPLAGGPTQYF. In DNA form, the CDR3 reads TGTGCCACCAGTGACCCCACTCCACTAGCGGGAGGGCCGACCCAGTACTTC.

This clonotype was observed many times. The V call is TRBV20-1, the J call TRBJ2-7; D is uncertain. V lost 2 bases and J 1 base, leaving 6 bases between the germline ends. Germline CDR1 DFQATT, CDR2 SNEGSKA (reference sequence). This CDR3 is 12 amino acids long. CDR3 residues: CSARIQSYEQYF. CDR3 nucleotide sequence: TGCAGTGCTAGAATCCAGTCCTACGAGCAGTACTTC.

J is TRBJ2-2 and V is TRBV2; TRBD2 matches at 10 bases. This CDR3 has 16 residues. Germline CDR1 SNHLY, CDR2 FYNNEI. Trimming at V came to 6 bases and at J to 5 bases, leaving 9 bases not matched to a gene. The CDR3 region is CASRGTSARRTGELFF. The CDR3 region has the DNA TGTGCCAGCAGGGGGACTAGCGCCCGTCGAACCGGGGAGCTGTTTTTT.

This clonotype was observed many times. The chain recombines TRBV4-3 with TRBJ2-3; 8 bases are a match to TRBD2. CDR1 is LGHNA and CDR2 is YSLEER in the germline V gene. V lost 4 bases and J lost 6; bases outside the gene matches: 9. This CDR3 spans 15 amino acids. CDR3: CASSLEAGGRDTQYF. CDR3 nucleotide sequence: TGCGCCAGCAGCCTAGAGGCGGGAGGCCGGGATACGCAGTATTTT.